These T cell receptor beta chains were read from a single sample in a study of blood T cells in healthy people across ages. TCRdb re-called the 5' RACE reads with MiXCR, one entry per CDR3 protein. The sample carries roughly 800,000 distinct CDR3 sequences, 55% to 75% recorded once. Specimen: blood. These receptors came from a man under 40 in good health. Both conserved end residues are part of each CDR3. The D gene is left open where the match is weak. Clone sizes are given selectively: once, few, many, or a class where the clone is expanded.

j_call v_call d_call clone_size cdr3_nt cdr3_aa
TRBJ2-3 TRBV7-2 TRBD2 NA TGTGCCAGCAGCACCGGGACTACAACAGATACGCAGTATTTT CASSTGTTTDTQYF
TRBJ2-7 TRBV2 NA few TGTGCCACCGATGACCCTGGGTACGAGCAGTACTTC CATDDPGYEQYF
TRBJ2-7 TRBV11-2 NA NA TGTGCCAGCAGCTCCAGGACAGACTCCTACGAGCAGTACTTC CASSSRTDSYEQYF
TRBJ2-7 TRBV6-1 TRBD2 NA TGTGCCAGCAGTGATTGGCAAGCGGGACCCACTTCCTACGAGCAGTACTTC CASSDWQAGPTSYEQYF
TRBJ1-2 TRBV3-1 NA NA TGTGCCAGCAGCCAGGGTGGGGGCCCCGCCGGTGGCTACACCTTC CASSQGGGPAGGYTF
TRBJ1-5 TRBV6-1 NA NA TGTGCCAGCAGTGAATTCTGGGATCAGCCCCAGCATTTT CASSEFWDQPQHF
TRBJ2-1 TRBV4-3 NA NA TGCGCCAGCAGCCAAGAAGGCAAAGGCGAGCAGTTCTTC CASSQEGKGEQFF
TRBJ2-5 TRBV7-9 TRBD1 NA TGTGCCAGCAGCTTAGGCGCGACAGGGGTCGGGGAGACCCAGTACTTC CASSLGATGVGETQYF
TRBJ2-3 TRBV7-2 TRBD2 NA TGTGCCAGCAGCCCGACAGATTGTGGCGGGGCGGGGGCAGATACGCAGTATTTT CASSPTDCGGAGADTQYF
TRBJ2-7 TRBV5-1 NA few TGCGCCAGCAGCTTGGGCTTCGGGGCCTCCTACGAGCAGTACTTC CASSLGFGASYEQYF
TRBJ2-3 TRBV12-3/TRBV12-4 NA few TGTGCCGGTTCGAGAGAGGGAAGCACAGATACGCAGTATTTT CAGSREGSTDTQYF
TRBJ2-1 TRBV7-9 NA NA TGTGCCAGCAGCCCACCAAATCTTGGGCGATCCTACAATGAGCAGTTCTTC CASSPPNLGRSYNEQFF
TRBJ2-7 TRBV6-6 TRBD2 NA TGTGCCAGCAGACACCCTCGGGGGGGCCACGAGCAGTACTTC CASRHPRGGHEQYF
TRBJ2-1 TRBV6-5 TRBD2 NA TGTGCCAGCAGTTACGAGAGACTAGCGGGGTTGGGGCAGTTCTTC CASSYERLAGLGQFF
TRBJ2-5 TRBV20-1 TRBD1 NA TGCAGTGCCGAGATGACAGGGCTGGAGACCCAGTACTTC CSAEMTGLETQYF
TRBJ2-7 TRBV6-5 NA few TGTGCCAGCAGTCCCTGGAGTGCGGACGAGCAGTACTTC CASSPWSADEQYF
TRBJ1-6 TRBV6-6 NA NA TGTGCCAGCAGGCGGACAGATTCACCCCTCCACTTT CASRRTDSPLHF
TRBJ2-3 TRBV7-2 NA few TGTGCCAGCAGCCCAGTGGGGACGGGGGCGACAGATACGCAGTATTTT CASSPVGTGATDTQYF
TRBJ2-1 TRBV15 NA NA TGTGCCACCAGCATTGTCGGGGGCGGCGGCAATGAGCAGTTCTTC CATSIVGGGGNEQFF
TRBJ1-5 TRBV20-1 NA NA TGCAGTGCTTCGACCGGTGGGCAGCCCCAGCATTTT CSASTGGQPQHF
TRBJ2-5 TRBV11-3 NA NA TGTGCCAGCAGCTTCGGATTCGGGACCCAGTACTTC CASSFGFGTQYF
TRBJ2-1 TRBV28 NA few TGTGCCAGCAGACTCGGACTCAATGAGCAGTTCTTC CASRLGLNEQFF
TRBJ1-2 TRBV6-5 NA NA TGTGCCAGCAAACCCCAGTCGCTGAGCTATGGCTACACCTTC CASKPQSLSYGYTF
TRBJ2-5 TRBV7-2 TRBD2 few TGTGCCAGCAGCTTCTTAGCGGGAGAAGTACGTTCAGAGACCCAGTACTTC CASSFLAGEVRSETQYF
TRBJ2-5 TRBV7-8 NA NA TGTGCCAGCAGCTCGGTCCTCGAGGAGACCCAGTACTTC CASSSVLEETQYF
TRBJ2-3 TRBV20-1 TRBD1 NA TGCAGTGCGCCTAAGGGACAGGCCGTATCTACGCAGTATTTT CSAPKGQAVSTQYF
TRBJ2-5 TRBV6-2/TRBV6-3 NA NA TGTGCCAGCCAAGGGACCGGAGAGACCCAGTACTTC CASQGTGETQYF
TRBJ2-1 TRBV12-3/TRBV12-4 TRBD1 NA TGTGCCAGCAGTTTGGGACAGGGCGACTACAATGAGCAGTTCTTC CASSLGQGDYNEQFF
TRBJ1-2 TRBV7-2 NA NA TGTGCCAGCCACACAGCGACCCCGGGCCCCTATGGCTACACCTTC CASHTATPGPYGYTF
TRBJ1-2 TRBV20-1 NA NA TGCAGTTCAGGGATTAACTATGGCTACACCTTC CSSGINYGYTF
TRBJ2-7 TRBV7-2 TRBD2 NA TGTGCCAGCAGCTTAGTGGCTAGCGGGAACTGGGGCTCCTACGAGCAGTACTTC CASSLVASGNWGSYEQYF
TRBJ2-2 TRBV6-2/TRBV6-3 TRBD2 NA TGTGCCAACAGCCCCGTTGGGAGGGAGAGCGGGGAGCTGTTTTTT CANSPVGRESGELFF
TRBJ2-7 TRBV20-1 TRBD1 few TGCAGTGCGCTTGACGGGACAGGGGGCTACGAGCAGTACTTC CSALDGTGGYEQYF
TRBJ2-1 TRBV7-2 TRBD2 NA TGTGCCAGCAGCTTATGGGTTAGCGGGAGGTTGGATGAGCAGTTCTTC CASSLWVSGRLDEQFF
TRBJ2-1 TRBV28 TRBD2 NA TGTGCCCTAGGAGTGAGCGGGAGAGGGAATGAGCAGTTCTTC CALGVSGRGNEQFF
TRBJ2-5 TRBV20-1 NA NA TGCAGTGCTACAAGATGGGACACACAAGAGACCCAGTACTTC CSATRWDTQETQYF
TRBJ2-7 TRBV20-1 TRBD1 NA TGCAGTGTAAGCTACGGACAGGGCCGGGACGAGCAGTACTTC CSVSYGQGRDEQYF
TRBJ1-1 TRBV20-1 NA NA TGCAGTGCTCCCGACAGGAGAAACACTGAAGCTTTCTTT CSAPDRRNTEAFF
TRBJ1-2 TRBV2 NA once TGTGCCAGCAGTGGACTCGGTGGCTACACCTTC CASSGLGGYTF
TRBJ1-4 TRBV7-2 NA few TGTGCCAGCAGCTTACTTAGGGGGGCTGAAAATGAAAAACTGTTTTTT CASSLLRGAENEKLFF
TRBJ2-7 TRBV7-2 NA many TGTGCCAGTGGGTCCTCCTACGAGCAGTACTTC CASGSSYEQYF
TRBJ1-2 TRBV27 NA NA TGTGCCAGCAGTGCGACCGACAAGTATGGCTACACCTTC CASSATDKYGYTF
TRBJ2-6 TRBV28 NA few TGTGCCAGCAGGCCCTACTCCTCTGGGGCCAACGTCCTGACTTTC CASRPYSSGANVLTF
TRBJ2-7 TRBV10-3 TRBD1 NA TGTGCCATCAGTACCGGGACAGGCTCCTACGAGCAGTACTTC CAISTGTGSYEQYF
TRBJ2-7 TRBV6-5 NA few TGTGCCAGCAGTTACTCACAGATAGCCGAGGCCGAGCAGTACTTC CASSYSQIAEAEQYF
TRBJ2-3 TRBV4-2 NA many TGTGCCAGCAGCCAAGTGCCGGGATCCACAGATACGCAGTATTTT CASSQVPGSTDTQYF
TRBJ2-3 TRBV4-1 NA few TGCGCCAGCAGTGTTTCACGGGGTGAAGATACGCAGTATTTT CASSVSRGEDTQYF
TRBJ1-6 TRBV7-9 NA few TGTGCCAGCAGCTCTAACCGGAATTCACCCCTCCACTTT CASSSNRNSPLHF
TRBJ2-6 TRBV12-5 TRBD1 NA TGTGCTAGTGGGGGGACAGGGTCAAACGTCCTGACTTTC CASGGTGSNVLTF
TRBJ1-2 TRBV7-9 TRBD1 few TGTGCCAGCAACAGGGGACTTCAAGGCTACACCTTC CASNRGLQGYTF
TRBJ2-3 TRBV3-1 TRBD2 NA TGTGCCAGCAGCCATGTAGCGGGGGGAGGTGATACGCAGTATTTT CASSHVAGGGDTQYF
TRBJ1-2 TRBV13 NA NA TGTGCCAGCAGCTTAGGTTCGAGAGCTAACTATGGCTACACCTTC CASSLGSRANYGYTF